A single sample is the source of the 21 T cell receptor beta chains below, sequenced in a study of CD8+CD57+ T cells in acquired aplastic anemia (dated by TCRdb to the late 2010s). Sequencing used an Illumina HiSeq 2000. Genomic DNA served as template for TCR beta VDJ combination and CDR3 sequence profiling. TCRdb reworked the public reads: Q25 trimming with fastp, MiXCR clone assembly, productive beta chains retained. Rows with one shared CDR3 protein collapse into an entry with the most common genes and DNA. Within this sample are 150,000 to 200,000 distinct CDR3 sequences, with roughly 63% of them counted one time only. The ten largest clonotypes hold roughly 42% of the sample. Specimen: sorted CD4+, CD8+, or CD8+CD57+ T cells (not recorded which) from PBMCs. The origin of the receptors is a human donor in good health.

Written as DNA, the CDR3 is TGTGCCAGCAGCCCCTTCAGGGGCCTCGTTGAAGCTTTCTTT. Translation: CASSPFRGLVEAFF. The V call is TRBV14, the J call TRBJ1-1; D is perhaps TRBD1 (6 bases). V gave up 4 bases and J gave up 7 bases, with 16 bases separating them. Per the germline V gene, CDR1 is SGHDN and CDR2 is FVKESK. This CDR3 spans 14 amino acids.

The sample holds a few counts of this clonotype. The CDR3, as DNA: TGTGCCAGCAGCGAGACGGGAGAACCGATCTTGGGCTACACCTTC. Its protein product is CASSETGEPILGYTF. The chain combines TRBV7-9 with TRBJ1-2, with no clear D. V was clipped by 5 bases and J by 8 bases, with 21 bases between them. CDR1 and CDR2 from the germline V gene are SEHNR and FQNEAQ (reference sequence). The CDR3 sequence is 15 residues long.

The chain links TRBV20-1 to TRBJ1-5; no reliable D call. Germline CDR1 and CDR2: DFQATT and SNEGSKA (reference sequence). The CDR3 covers 11 residues. The V and J ends lost 4 bases and 6 bases respectively, with 7 bases between them. The CDR3 bases are TGCAGTGCTACTCTATCTCAGCCCCAGCATTTT. This encodes CSATLSQPQHF.

The V call is TRBV29-1, the J call TRBJ1-1, with 8 bases that match TRBD1. V gave up 1 base and J gave up 7 bases; unmatched junction bases: 2. CDR3 length: 12 residues. Germline values: CDR1 SQVTM, CDR2 ANQGSEA. The CDR3, as DNA: TGCAGCGTTGAAGGAGGGACAGGTGAAGCTTTCTTT. Encoded protein: CSVEGGTGEAFF.

The chain employs TRBV24-1 and TRBJ2-1; 13 bases are shared with TRBD2. The junction had 7 bases not matched to a gene; V was cut back by 4 bases and J by 5 bases. CDR3 length: 17 residues. Germline values: CDR1 KGHDR, CDR2 SFDVKD. CDR3 in DNA: TGTGCCACCAGTGAACAACGACTAGCGGGGGGCAACAATGAGCAGTTCTTC. It is translated as CATSEQRLAGGNNEQFF.

This chain connects TRBV20-1 to TRBJ2-2, with no clear D. The CDR3 covers 13 residues. The germline CDR1 and CDR2 sequences are DFQATT and SNEGSKA (reference sequence). Trimming left V 3 bases short and J 1 base short, with 6 bases between. As DNA, the CDR3 is TGCAGTGCTAGTTTCCGGAACACCGGGGAGCTGTTTTTT. Amino acid sequence: CSASFRNTGELFF.

The chain carries TRBV10-1 and TRBJ1-2, with D uncertain. This CDR3 is built from 10 residues. With 8 bases removed from V and 8 bases from J, the gap between germline ends came to 9 bases. Germline V gives CDR1 WNHNN, CDR2 SYGVQD (reference sequence). CDR3 sequence (DNA): TGCGCCAGCGTCGTCAGGGGCTACACCTTC. It encodes CASVVRGYTF.

The V call is TRBV12-3 or TRBV12-4, the J call TRBJ1-1, with TRBD1 matching 7 bases. The CDR3 has 13 residues. Unmatched junction bases numbered 5, after V lost 3 bases and J lost 7 bases. CDR3 sequence reads: CASSFRRGLEAFF. The CDR3, as DNA: TGTGCCAGCAGTTTCCGGAGGGGGCTTGAAGCTTTCTTT.

This chain links TRBV20-1 with TRBJ2-5; 12 bases line up with TRBD2. The J segment lost 5 bases and the V segment lost 5 bases, leaving 9 bases of the junction unmatched. This CDR3 spans 15 amino acids. Germline assignment: CDR1 DFQATT and CDR2 SNEGSKA (reference sequence). CDR3 region: CSAQTSGRGMETQYF. Written as DNA, the CDR3 is TGCAGTGCTCAGACTAGCGGGAGAGGGATGGAGACCCAGTACTTC.

The rearrangement uses TRBV25-1 and TRBJ2-2, with TRBD2 matching 9 bases. V shed 5 bases, J shed 2 bases, and the junction held 6 bases outside the gene matches. The CDR3 is 16 residues long. Germline V gene data show CDR1 as MGHDK and CDR2 as SYGVNS. The CDR3 DNA is TGTGCCAGCAGTCCTATTAGCGGGAGTAACACCGGGGAGCTGTTTTTT. Its translation is CASSPISGSNTGELFF.

V and J are TRBV7-3 and TRBJ1-1; D remains ambiguous. The ends were cut back, 7 bases at V and 4 bases at J, with 13 bases in the middle. This CDR3 spans 13 amino acids. Germline values: CDR1 SGHTA, CDR2 FQGTGA. CDR3 region: CASKSAEGTEAFF. CDR3 bases: TGTGCCAGCAAGTCTGCGGAGGGCACTGAAGCTTTCTTT. Full variable domain (outside the CDR3, taken from reference TRBV7-3 and TRBJ1-1): GAGVSQTPSNKVTEKGKYVELRCDPISGHTALYWYRQSLGQGPEFLIYFQGTGAADDSGLPNDRFFAVRPEGSVSTLKIQRTERGDSAVYLCASKSAEGTEAFFGQGTRLTVV.

This clonotype has a count of ten or more. The chain has TRBV14 and TRBJ2-7; weak D call: TRBD2 (6 bases). Per germline, CDR1 SGHDN and CDR2 FVKESK. This CDR3 contains 13 residues. Trimming removed 0 bases from V and 6 bases from J, with 9 bases in between. The CDR3: CASSQDPGGEQYF. CDR3 coding DNA: TGTGCCAGCAGCCAAGATCCCGGGGGCGAGCAGTACTTC.

The V gene is TRBV20-1, the J gene TRBJ2-3; D remains ambiguous. V was pared by 5 bases and J by 0 bases, with 27 bases between. The germline V gene encodes CDR1 DFQATT and CDR2 SNEGSKA (reference sequence). The CDR3 runs 19 residues. The CDR3 region is CSALTPPTHKAFSTDTQYF. Written as DNA, the CDR3 is TGCAGTGCTCTAACTCCCCCGACGCACAAGGCATTTAGCACAGATACGCAGTATTTT.

The chain employs TRBV5-1 and TRBJ1-1; 10 bases map to TRBD1. Germline CDR1 SGHRS, CDR2 YFSETQ. The CDR3 runs to 14 residues. V was pared by 5 bases and J by 6 bases, with 7 bases of the junction left unmatched. Here the CDR3 reads CASRDGDRGAEAFF. The CDR3 bases are TGCGCCAGCAGGGACGGGGACAGGGGCGCTGAAGCTTTCTTT.

In the case of this clonotype: This may arise from a read error, as a much more abundant clone is one base away. J is TRBJ2-1 and V is TRBV11-2; TRBD2 matches at 13 bases. The CDR3 contains 19 residues. The germline CDR1 and CDR2 sequences are SGHAT and FQNNGV. The CDR3 protein is CASSQGWTSGRSSYDEQFF. CDR3 bases: TGTGCCAGCAGCCAAGGATGGACTAGCGGGAGAAGCTCCTACGATGAGCAGTTCTTC.

The chain has TRBV5-1 and TRBJ2-2; D is ambiguous. Germline V gene lookup returns CDR1 SGHRS and CDR2 YFSETQ. Trimming shortened V by 7 bases and J by 7 bases, and 11 bases separated the two germline ends. The CDR3 runs to 12 residues. CDR3 loop: CASGPGFGELFF. In DNA, the CDR3 is TGCGCCAGCGGTCCAGGTTTCGGGGAGCTGTTTTTT.

The chain couples TRBV5-1 to TRBJ1-6; maybe TRBD1 (5 bases). V lost 3 bases and J 5 bases, leaving 12 bases between the germline ends. The CDR3 spans 15 residues. CDR1 SGHRS and CDR2 YFSETQ come from the germline V gene. The CDR3 nucleotides read TGCGCCAGCAGCTCAGGGTACTCAAATAATTCACCCCTCCACTTT. Amino acids: CASSSGYSNNSPLHF.

This clonotype was observed at least ten times. The V and J genes are TRBV6-5 and TRBJ1-2; the match to TRBD1 covers 7 bases. V gave up 2 bases and J gave up 7 bases; unmatched junction bases: 7. Per the germline V gene, CDR1 is MNHEY and CDR2 is SVGAGI. The CDR3 is made up of 14 amino acids. This chain's CDR3 is CASSYPDRVFGYTF. CDR3 DNA sequence: TGTGCCAGCAGTTACCCTGACAGGGTATTTGGCTACACCTTC.

V and J are TRBV5-1 and TRBJ2-3, with D unclear. This CDR3 contains 15 residues. CDR1 is SGHRS and CDR2 is YFSETQ in the germline V gene. V lost 4 bases, J lost 0 bases, and 12 bases lay in between. The CDR3 DNA follows: TGCGCCAGCAGCCTCGACATCCCTAGCACAGATACGCAGTATTTT. Amino acid sequence: CASSLDIPSTDTQYF.

The chain combines TRBV10-1 with TRBJ2-3; D may be TRBD2 (5 bases). The V end lost 3 bases, the J end lost 2 bases, and 9 bases lay between the germline ends. The CDR3 has 14 residues. Germline V gives CDR1 WNHNN, CDR2 SYGVQD (reference sequence). The CDR3: CASSDGESTDTQYF. In DNA, the CDR3 is TGCGCCAGCAGTGACGGGGAATCCACAGATACGCAGTATTTT.

As concerns this clonotype: The junction departs from germline at one end; a sequencing error may be responsible. In DNA form, the CDR3 reads TGTGCCAGCAGCTCAACCAATGAGCAGTTATTC. This codes for CASSSTNEQLF. The gene calls are TRBV7-6 and TRBJ2-1; D is uncertain. The CDR3 has 11 residues. Per germline, CDR1 SGHVS and CDR2 FNYEAQ.